This T cell receptor (beta chain) was recorded in a study of T cell repertoires in cytomegalovirus infection (dated by TCRdb to the late 2010s). Background for the entire study: Donor HLA type was relevant to the analysis, because carriage of CMV infection together with the matching HLA type was indicated by public TCR beta signatures.

V and J lose 0 bases and 4 bases, and a span of 13 bases separates them. The CDR3 holds 16 amino acids from the cysteine to the phenylalanine. CDR3 DNA is the only sequence kept; it has 48 bases, read in frame from the first base. CDR1 and CDR2 were assigned from the germline V gene as ENHRY and SYGVKD. Beyond this particular receptor, the publication reports: The ex vivo response was dominated by HLA-C-restricted CMV-specific TCR beta clonotypes, and the single most frequent clonotype in two of eight donors was supplied by these HLA-C-restricted clonotypes. Carriers of CMV infection plus the relevant HLA type were discriminated by the cumulative frequency of public TCR beta family members in the study cohort and in an independent roughly 350-donor cohort.

This clonotype has ten or more counts. The target of this receptor is not known. No base quality information exists; no much larger clone differs at one position. Sequencing took place on an Illumina HiSeq 1500. In-frame beta chains were kept once TCRdb had trimmed the public reads at Q25 with fastp and called clones with MiXCR. CDR3 protein duplicates are merged, each entry listing the most common genes and DNA. This sample lists 130,000 or so distinct CDR3 sequences; 5.5% to 7% were detected once. The ten largest clones represent under 20% of the sample. The receptor was derived from a human donor in good health (CMV status not recorded). Some clones in this sample may be carry-over from other donors' samples. The sequenced sample consisted of PBMCs. In this chain, TRBV10-3 is recombined with TRBJ1-3, with the D gene too uncertain to name. The bases are TGTGCCATCAGTGAGTCTGACGAAGGTTGGGGAAACACCATATATTTT. This translates into CAISESDEGWGNTIYF.